This TCR beta chain was identified in a study of cytomegalovirus exposure and HLA in healthy donors. Findings and caveats of the study: The analysis excluded some indistinguishable V segments, including TRBV6-2 and TRBV6-3. Later genetic work tied a missense DCLRE1C variant to beta-chain V and J trimming.

Primers included in the PCR were 60 Vbeta and 13 Jbeta primers. The data were produced by immunoSEQ multiplex PCR, yet TCRdb's version contains in-frame clones alone and is incomplete. This repertoire shows about 160,000 clones, roughly 85% found once; its top ten account for 0.65% to 0.9%. Germline V gives CDR1 MNHEY, CDR2 SMNVEV (reference sequence). This CDR3 spans 17 amino acids. Trimming pared 5 bases from V and 1 base from J, leaving 21 bases between. Details on this clone: The antigen remains unidentified.

This clonotype was obtained from a woman in her twenties or thirties in good health and CMV-seronegative. The chain links TRBV27 to TRBJ2-7; weak D call: TRBD1 (5 bases). The sequencing input was PBMCs. The CDR3, as DNA: TGTGCCAGCAGTCCCCTACCCTTTAGGGGCGATTCCTACGAGCAGTACTTC. It yields the protein CASSPLPFRGDSYEQYF.